Shown below are 18 T cell receptor beta chains from a single sample sequenced in a study of T-cell reconstitution after alpha-beta-depleted transplantation in children. Preparing the TCRbeta library involved the use of unique molecular identifiers. TCRdb ran MiXCR on the PCR reads and lists one entry per CDR3 protein. This table holds about 540,000 distinct CDR3 sequences, 15% to 20% found once. Specimen: PBMCs from the stem cell graft donor, collected from the stem cell graft. These receptors originate from a human donor who donated a stem cell graft to a child with acute lymphoblastic leukemia.

The chain combines TRBV7-3 with TRBJ2-1; D unresolved. The V end was cut by 8 bases, the J end by 5 bases, with 10 bases between. Looked up from germline, CDR1 is SGHTA and CDR2 is FQGTGA. The CDR3 spans 12 residues. The CDR3 loop is CASAHLNNEQFF. The CDR3 nucleotides are TGTGCCAGCGCTCACTTAAACAATGAGCAGTTCTTC. Full variable domain (rest looked up from reference TRBV7-3 and TRBJ2-1): GAGVSQTPSNKVTEKGKYVELRCDPISGHTALYWYRQSLGQGPEFLIYFQGTGAADDSGLPNDRFFAVRPEGSVSTLKIQRTERGDSAVYLCASAHLNNEQFFGPGTRLTVL.

The J gene is TRBJ2-5, the V gene TRBV12-3 or TRBV12-4; 7 nucleotides match TRBD2. V lost 6 bases to trimming and J lost 4 bases; unmatched junction nucleotides: 5. This CDR3 has 13 amino acids. CDR3 amino acids: CASRAGIGETQYF. In nucleotides, the CDR3 is TGTGCCAGCAGAGCGGGGATCGGAGAGACCCAGTACTTC.

The chain is built from TRBV29-1 and TRBJ2-1, with a weak D call TRBD1 (6 bases). This CDR3 has 15 residues. The V end was cut by 8 bases, the J end by 4 bases, with 21 bases between. Germline assignment: CDR1 SQVTM and CDR2 ANQGSEA. CDR3 coding DNA: TGCAGCTTGAAAGGCCCGGGGACACCTTACAATGAGCAGTTCTTC. Protein product: CSLKGPGTPYNEQFF.

The V call is TRBV12-3 or TRBV12-4, the J call TRBJ2-3, with TRBD2 matching over 14 bases. This CDR3 spans 20 amino acids. V lost 2 bases, J lost 3 bases, and 13 bases stayed unmatched. The CDR3, as DNA: TGTGCCAGCAGTTTACCCCGGACTAGCGGGAGGCCCGGTGGTACAGATACGCAGTATTTT. Residues: CASSLPRTSGRPGGTDTQYF.

The chain joins TRBV5-1 to TRBJ1-2, with unresolved D. Per the germline V gene, CDR1 is SGHRS and CDR2 is YFSETQ. This CDR3 has 15 amino acids. The V gene lost 0 bases and the J gene lost 5 bases, with 14 bases spanning the gap. CDR3 amino acids: CASSLAVDAVYGYTF. CDR3 DNA sequence: TGCGCCAGCAGCTTGGCCGTAGACGCCGTTTATGGCTACACCTTC.

The chain links TRBV10-3 to TRBJ2-5; 7 nucleotides line up with TRBD1. The CDR3 is 16 amino acids. With 0 bases clipped from V and 2 bases from J, the junction kept 6 bases outside the gene matches. Germline V gene lookup returns CDR1 ENHRY and CDR2 SYGVKD. Written as DNA, the CDR3 is TGTGCCATCAGTGAGTCGGCTGGGACAGTTCAAGAGACCCAGTACTTC. Translated, it gives CAISESAGTVQETQYF.

This clonotype was detected a few times. The chain combines TRBV29-1 with TRBJ1-4, with unresolved D. The CDR3 contains 13 residues. Germline CDR1 SQVTM, CDR2 ANQGSEA. V lost 5 bases and J lost 0, with 7 bases in between. The chain's CDR3 is CSVFGTTNEKLFF. The CDR3 nucleotides are TGCAGCGTTTTTGGCACAACTAATGAAAAACTGTTTTTT.

This clonotype was picked up a small number of times. The V call is TRBV5-1, the J call TRBJ1-1; no definite D call. Deletions cut 4 bases from V and 8 bases from J, with 24 bases between. Germline lookup yields CDR1 SGHRS and CDR2 YFSETQ. This CDR3 has 16 residues. The DNA for the CDR3 is TGCGCCAGCAGCCTACATATCAACCCCCCTTGGTCGGAAGCTTTCTTT. Its translation: CASSLHINPPWSEAFF.

V gene TRBV4-1 combines with J gene TRBJ2-1, with TRBD2 matching over 7 bases. With V trimmed by 0 bases and J by 4 bases, 9 bases remained unmatched. From germline, CDR1 is MGHRA and CDR2 YSYEKL. This CDR3 has 17 amino acids. In DNA, the CDR3 is TGCGCCAGCAGCCAAGATCTTGGTGCTAGCGGATACAATGAGCAGTTCTTC. Encoded protein: CASSQDLGASGYNEQFF.

This clonotype was counted only a few times. The chain recombines TRBV20-1 with TRBJ2-3; possibly TRBD2 for D (5 bases). CDR3 length: 15 residues. V gave up 2 bases and J gave up 0 bases, with 12 bases separating them. Germline V gene lookup returns CDR1 DFQATT and CDR2 SNEGSKA (reference sequence). CDR3 loop: CSARLRALSTDTQYF. The CDR3 DNA reads as TGCAGTGCTAGATTGCGGGCGCTAAGCACAGATACGCAGTATTTT.

This clonotype was counted between two and nine times. The gene calls are TRBV6-5 and TRBJ1-1; D gene ambiguous. The germline V gene encodes CDR1 MNHEY and CDR2 SVGAGI. The ends were cut back, 4 bases at V and 1 base at J, with 7 bases in the middle. The CDR3 totals 13 residues. The CDR3 DNA is TGTGCCAGCAGTTCGAAGGGGAACACTGAAGCTTTCTTT. Residues: CASSSKGNTEAFF.

There are a few counts of this clonotype. The rearrangement uses TRBV3-1 and TRBJ2-1; weak D call: TRBD1 (5 bases). In germline, CDR1 is LGHDT, CDR2 YNNKEL (reference sequence). CDR3 length: 15 residues. V was pared by 0 bases and J by 8 bases, with 14 bases between. The CDR3 loop is CASSQDPGFQDEQFF. The CDR3 DNA follows: TGTGCCAGCAGCCAAGATCCAGGGTTTCAAGATGAGCAGTTCTTC.

Only a few counts were recorded for this clonotype. The V call is TRBV7-2, the J call TRBJ1-5; D not resolved. This CDR3 is built from 14 residues. V dropped 5 bases and J dropped 2 bases, with 10 bases sitting between them. Germline assignment: CDR1 SGHTA and CDR2 FQGNSA. CDR3 sequence reads: CASSPTPGNQPQHF. DNA of the CDR3: TGTGCCAGCAGCCCGACCCCAGGCAATCAGCCCCAGCATTTT.

The chain employs TRBV5-1 and TRBJ2-3, with TRBD1 as a possible D gene (6 bases). V was pared by 0 bases and J by 6 bases, with 20 bases between. CDR1 SGHRS and CDR2 YFSETQ come from the germline V gene. The CDR3 is made up of 17 amino acids. The CDR3 spells CASSLGWQGPPTDTQYF. The CDR3 DNA follows: TGCGCCAGCAGCTTGGGTTGGCAGGGGCCCCCAACGGATACGCAGTATTTT.

This clonotype was detected only a few times. The genes are TRBV20-1 and TRBJ2-5; 8 positions agree with TRBD1. With V trimmed by 4 bases and J by 1 base, 5 bases remained unmatched. Germline V gene sequence: CDR1 DFQATT, CDR2 SNEGSKA (reference sequence). This CDR3 contains 14 residues. Here the CDR3 DNA reads TGCAGTGCTAAGGACAGGGACCCCCAAGAGACCCAGTACTTC. Protein: CSAKDRDPQETQYF.

In this sample, this clonotype turned up a few times. V gene TRBV5-5 combines with J gene TRBJ1-1; D remains ambiguous. Germline lookup yields CDR1 SGHKS and CDR2 YYEKEE (reference sequence). Trimming took off 0 bases at V and 5 bases at J, with 11 bases between the two ends. The CDR3 extends over 14 amino acids. CDR3 sequence: CASSLVGSVTEAFF. In DNA form, the CDR3 reads TGTGCCAGCAGCTTGGTCGGGAGCGTAACTGAAGCTTTCTTT.

The gene calls are TRBV20-1 and TRBJ2-7; 9 bases map to TRBD2. The CDR3 has 17 residues. Trimming cost V 1 base and J 1 base; bases outside gene matches: 11. Germline lookup yields CDR1 DFQATT and CDR2 SNEGSKA (reference sequence). The CDR3 DNA reads TGCAGTGCTAGAGTAGCCAAGGCTAGCGGGGTTTCCTACGAGCAGTACTTC. Amino acid sequence: CSARVAKASGVSYEQYF.

There are a few counts of this clonotype. The chain has TRBV6-1 and TRBJ2-7; possibly TRBD2 for D (5 bases). The CDR3 consists of 15 residues. The V gene lost 1 base and the J gene lost 0 bases, with 10 bases spanning the gap. The germline V gene has CDR1 MNHNS and CDR2 SASEGT. The CDR3 DNA follows: TGTGCCAGCAGTGAAGTAAGCGGAGCCTCCTACGAGCAGTACTTC. As protein: CASSEVSGASYEQYF.